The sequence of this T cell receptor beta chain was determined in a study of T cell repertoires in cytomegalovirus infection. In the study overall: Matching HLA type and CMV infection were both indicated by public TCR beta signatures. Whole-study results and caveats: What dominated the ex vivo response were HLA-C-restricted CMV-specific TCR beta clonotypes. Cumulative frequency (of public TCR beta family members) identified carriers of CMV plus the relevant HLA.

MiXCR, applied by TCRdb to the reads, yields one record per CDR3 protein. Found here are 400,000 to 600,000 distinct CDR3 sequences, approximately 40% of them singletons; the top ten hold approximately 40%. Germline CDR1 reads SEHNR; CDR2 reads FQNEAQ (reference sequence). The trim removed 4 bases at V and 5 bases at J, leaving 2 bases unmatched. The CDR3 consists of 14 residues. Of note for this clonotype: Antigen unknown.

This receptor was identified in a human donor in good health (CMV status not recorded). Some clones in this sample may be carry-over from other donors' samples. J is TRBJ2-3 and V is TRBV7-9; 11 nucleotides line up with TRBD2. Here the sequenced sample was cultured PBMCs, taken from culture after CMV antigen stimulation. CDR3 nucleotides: TGTGCCAGCAGCTCAACTAGCGGGAGAGATACGCAGTATTTT. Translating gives CASSSTSGRDTQYF.